Below are 32 T cell receptor beta chains sequenced from a single sample in a study of blood T cell repertoires in COVID-19. Sequencing was performed with immunoSEQ multiplex PCR; in TCRdb, only in-frame clones are kept and a portion is missing. The sample contains about 120,000 clones, about 83% of which appear only once. The material sequenced was peripheral blood. These receptors originate from a man aged 60 to 75 with acute or convalescent COVID-19.

DNA for the CDR3: TGTGCCAGCACCGACAGGGTCGAGCAGTACTTC. Translation: CASTDRVEQYF. The chain uses TRBV27 and TRBJ2-7, with 7 nucleotides matching TRBD1. V shed 7 bases, J shed 6 bases, and the junction held 3 bases outside the gene matches. The germline V gene encodes CDR1 MNHEY and CDR2 SMNVEV (reference sequence). The CDR3 is made up of 11 amino acids.

V usage is TRBV24-1 and J usage is TRBJ2-2; TRBD2 agrees at 12 bases. Unmatched junction bases numbered 5, after V lost 9 bases and J lost 7 bases. Germline assignment: CDR1 KGHDR and CDR2 SFDVKD. CDR3 length equals 14 residues. The CDR3 sequence: CATLGLAGRGELFF. CDR3 in DNA: TGTGCCACCTTAGGACTAGCGGGGCGCGGGGAGCTGTTTTTT.

The chain couples TRBV12-3 or TRBV12-4 to TRBJ1-1, with no clear D. CDR3 length equals 12 residues. Deletions cut 3 bases from V and 6 bases from J, with 8 bases between. The CDR3 nucleotides are TGTGCCAGCAGTTTCTTTTCGTCTGAAGCTTTCTTT. Protein: CASSFFSSEAFF.

This rearrangement joins TRBV3-1 (or the pseudogene TRBV3-2) to TRBJ2-2; 10 bases are shared with TRBD1. Germline V gene sequence: CDR1 LGHDT, CDR2 YNNKEL (reference sequence). V lost 4 bases to trimming and J lost 2 bases; unmatched junction nucleotides: 7. The CDR3 sequence is 17 residues long. The CDR3 DNA is TGTGCCAGCAGCCCCGGGACAGGGGTTTTTAACACCGGGGAGCTGTTTTTT. Its translation: CASSPGTGVFNTGELFF.

This clone was detected once. This rearrangement joins TRBV7-2 to TRBJ1-4, with a possible D match to TRBD1 (5 bases). The germline V gene encodes CDR1 SGHTA and CDR2 FQGNSA. The length of the CDR3 is 15 residues. Between the trimmed V and J ends, which lost 0 bases and 7 bases, there was a span of 12 bases. The CDR3 DNA sequence: TGTGCCAGCAGCTTAGCAGAAGGGGTCTTTGAAAAACTGTTTTTT. This encodes CASSLAEGVFEKLFF.

This clone was observed once. This chain links TRBV18 with TRBJ2-7; TRBD2 matches at 11 bases. J was trimmed by 5 bases and V by 5 bases; bases with no gene match: 2. CDR1 KGHSH and CDR2 LQKENI come from the germline V gene. The CDR3 is 13 amino acids. Written as DNA, the CDR3 is TGTGCCAGCTCATCTAGCGGGGGGAACGAGCAGTACTTC. Protein sequence: CASSSSGGNEQYF.

V is TRBV19 and J is TRBJ1-6; TRBD1 might be the D (5 bases). The CDR3 totals 13 residues. CDR1 is LNHDA and CDR2 is SQIVND in the germline V gene (reference sequence). The ends were cut back, 8 bases at V and 5 bases at J, with 10 bases in the middle. CDR3 DNA: TGTGCCAGTCGGACACCTGATAATTCACCCCTCCACTTT. The encoded protein is CASRTPDNSPLHF.

The chain links TRBV9 to TRBJ2-7, with 7 bases matching TRBD1. The trim removed 3 bases at V and 6 bases at J, leaving 12 bases unmatched. The germline CDR1 and CDR2 sequences are SGDLS and YYNGEE. The CDR3 consists of 15 residues. The CDR3 is CASSEGTALSREQYF. The CDR3 DNA is TGTGCCAGCAGCGAGGGGACAGCGCTTTCTCGCGAGCAGTACTTC.

The V call is TRBV5-5, the J call TRBJ2-1; 7 bases line up with TRBD1. Germline values: CDR1 SGHKS, CDR2 YYEKEE (reference sequence). J lost 9 bases, V lost 5 bases, and 14 bases had no gene match. The CDR3 sequence is 15 residues long. CDR3 coding DNA: TGTGCCAGCAGACCTGTGGGGACAGATTTCGGTGAGCAGTTCTTC. Its protein product is CASRPVGTDFGEQFF.

The genes are TRBV10-3 and TRBJ1-4; D is unclear. From germline, CDR1 is ENHRY and CDR2 SYGVKD. The length of the CDR3 is 20 residues. Deletions cut 0 bases from V and 4 bases from J, with 24 bases between. The CDR3 is CAISESTLGGFRSGNEKLFF. CDR3 coding DNA: TGTGCCATCAGTGAGTCGACTCTTGGAGGGTTCCGGTCGGGTAATGAAAAACTGTTTTTT.

The V and J genes are TRBV19 and TRBJ2-7; 9 positions match TRBD1. The CDR3 runs to 13 residues. CDR1 is LNHDA and CDR2 is SQIVND in the germline V gene (reference sequence). V was clipped by 6 bases and J by 7 bases; unmatched bases: 7. CDR3: CASRDRGPGEQYF. The DNA for the CDR3 is TGTGCCAGTAGGGACAGGGGACCGGGTGAGCAGTACTTC.

V gene TRBV18 combines with J gene TRBJ1-5; TRBD1 matches 9 bases. Germline assignment: CDR1 KGHSH and CDR2 LQKENI. V lost 1 base and J lost 5; bases outside the gene matches: 3. The CDR3 has 15 amino acids. The CDR3 reads CASSPQDRGDQPQHF. The CDR3 DNA sequence: TGTGCCAGCTCACCACAGGACAGGGGTGATCAGCCCCAGCATTTT.

The J gene is TRBJ2-7, the V gene TRBV11-2, with a weak D call TRBD2 (6 bases). In germline, CDR1 is SGHAT, CDR2 FQNNGV. The germline V and J ends were trimmed by 11 bases and 6 bases, with 17 bases remaining between them. This CDR3 comprises 12 residues. CDR3 DNA sequence: TGTGCCTCGGCGGGGTTACCGGGCGAGCAGTACTTC. Protein sequence: CASAGLPGEQYF.

The chain employs TRBV7-7 and TRBJ2-7; 11 nucleotides line up with TRBD1. Per the germline V gene, CDR1 is SSHAT and CDR2 is FNYEAQ (reference sequence). The CDR3 has 19 residues. V was pared by 4 bases and J by 2 bases, with 16 bases of the junction left unmatched. The CDR3 coding sequence is TGTGCCAGCAGCTCAATCCCCCCGAATCGGACAGGGGGCGCCTACGAGCAGTACTTC. Translation: CASSSIPPNRTGGAYEQYF.

This clone came up once. The V and J genes are TRBV11-3 and TRBJ2-2; 9 bases are shared with TRBD2. Germline values: CDR1 SGHNT, CDR2 YENEEA. The CDR3 runs to 17 residues. Trimming took 5 bases from V and 4 from J; bases not matched to a gene: 11. CDR3 DNA sequence: TGTGCCAGCAGCCCAGCGGCGGGAGGGCCTAGCACCGGGGAGCTGTTTTTT. This translates into CASSPAAGGPSTGELFF.

The gene calls are TRBV28 and TRBJ2-3; possibly TRBD1 for D (5 bases). CDR3 length equals 15 residues. The germline V gene has CDR1 MDHEN and CDR2 SYDVKM. Trimming took 4 bases from V and 4 from J, leaving 15 bases between them. The CDR3 sequence is CASSSQGARADTQYF. The CDR3 DNA is TGTGCCAGCAGTTCCCAAGGGGCTCGGGCAGATACGCAGTATTTT.

The V gene is TRBV29-1, the J gene TRBJ2-1; 7 bases agree with TRBD2. V lost 7 bases and J lost 0; bases outside the gene matches: 9. Germline-derived CDR1 and CDR2 are SQVTM and ANQGSEA. CDR3 length: 15 amino acids. This CDR3 reads CSGSRLADSYNEQFF. DNA for the CDR3: TGCAGCGGTTCTAGGCTAGCGGACTCCTACAATGAGCAGTTCTTC.

Concerning this clone itself: Different DNA sequences within this sample yield the same CDR3. This chain joins TRBV11-3 and TRBJ2-3; 7 bases fit TRBD2. The CDR3 runs to 15 residues. With V trimmed by 5 bases and J by 2 bases, 7 bases remained unmatched. Germline CDR1 and CDR2: SGHNT and YENEEA. DNA for the CDR3: TGTGCCAGCAGCCCCGGGGGAGGGCCCACAGATACGCAGTATTTT. This gives the protein CASSPGGGPTDTQYF.

V and J are TRBV7-2 and TRBJ2-5; 9 bases match TRBD2. Losses at the gene ends were 5 bases for V and 5 bases for J; bases not matched to a gene: 12. Germline assignment: CDR1 SGHTA and CDR2 FQGNSA. CDR3 length: 16 residues. The CDR3 bases are TGTGCCAGCAGCCCGGGAGCGGGAGCGGGGGGTGAGACCCAGTACTTC. This codes for CASSPGAGAGGETQYF.

The table lists this clone with a count of one. The CDR3 loop is CAISEETGVNEKLFF. The CDR3 DNA reads as TGTGCCATCAGTGAAGAGACAGGAGTCAATGAAAAACTGTTTTTT. V usage is TRBV10-3 and J usage is TRBJ1-4, with D possibly matching TRBD1 (6 bases). The CDR3 sequence is 15 residues long. Deletions cut 3 bases from V and 5 bases from J, with 13 bases between. Germline CDR1 and CDR2: ENHRY and SYGVKD.

This clone was counted once. This sequence joins TRBV9 and TRBJ2-3, with D possibly being TRBD2 (7 bases). The CDR3 has 17 amino acids. Germline assignment: CDR1 SGDLS and CDR2 YYNGEE. V was shortened by 3 bases and J by 1 base, with 18 bases between the two germline ends. The CDR3 spells CASSAAFRGAGTDTQYF. CDR3 sequence (DNA): TGTGCCAGCAGCGCCGCATTTCGGGGGGCGGGCACAGATACGCAGTATTTT.

CDR3 protein: CASSPPGQPYEQYF. The CDR3 bases are TGTGCCAGCAGCCCCCCGGGACAGCCCTACGAGCAGTACTTC. The chain links TRBV11-3 to TRBJ2-7; 7 nucleotides align to TRBD1. The CDR3 has 14 amino acids. Losses at the gene ends were 5 bases for V and 2 bases for J; bases not matched to a gene: 6. From germline, CDR1 is SGHNT and CDR2 YENEEA.

This clone was recorded only once. V usage is TRBV25-1 and J usage is TRBJ1-2; TRBD1 matches 9 bases. Germline V lookup: CDR1 MGHDK, CDR2 SYGVNS. The CDR3 contains 14 residues. The J segment lost 0 bases and the V segment lost 6 bases, leaving 2 bases of the junction unmatched. CDR3 amino acids: CASRGQGSNYGYTF. Here the CDR3 DNA reads TGTGCCAGCAGGGGACAGGGCTCTAACTATGGCTACACCTTC.

The chain uses TRBV5-1 and TRBJ2-1; possible D gene TRBD1, 6 bases. From germline, CDR1 is SGHRS and CDR2 YFSETQ. The CDR3 runs to 15 residues. V lost 0 bases to trimming and J lost 2 bases, with 9 bases between them. The CDR3, as DNA: TGCGCCAGCAGCTTGGACAGGGTGACCTACAATGAGCAGTTCTTC. As protein: CASSLDRVTYNEQFF.

The chain carries TRBV10-3 and TRBJ1-1; D is possibly TRBD1 (6 bases). V was cut by 11 bases and J by 4 bases, with 14 bases left in between. The V gene's germline CDR1 is ENHRY and CDR2 SYGVKD. The CDR3 is 12 residues long. CDR3 protein: CAVTGGGTEAFF. The CDR3 DNA is TGTGCCGTGACAGGTGGGGGCACTGAAGCTTTCTTT.

The rearrangement links TRBV6-5 to TRBJ2-7, with D maybe TRBD2 (6 bases). This CDR3 region has 14 residues. From germline, CDR1 is MNHEY and CDR2 SVGAGI. V shed 6 bases and J shed 0 bases, with 12 bases lying between them. The CDR3 spells CASRTDGGSYEQYF. The CDR3 DNA reads as TGTGCCAGCAGGACGGACGGGGGCTCCTACGAGCAGTACTTC.

This clone was observed a handful of times. This rearrangement joins TRBV7-9 to TRBJ2-7; a possible D gene is TRBD1 (6 bases). V was pared by 5 bases and J by 1 base, with 21 bases between. The CDR3 sequence is 17 residues long. Per the germline V gene, CDR1 is SEHNR and CDR2 is FQNEAQ (reference sequence). CDR3 sequence reads: CASSAAEGDRDSYEQYF. The CDR3 DNA reads TGTGCCAGCAGCGCCGCCGAGGGGGACCGAGATTCCTACGAGCAGTACTTC.

This clone has just a few counts. The V and J genes are TRBV6-5 and TRBJ2-3; maybe TRBD1 (6 bases). Per the germline V gene, CDR1 is MNHEY and CDR2 is SVGAGI. The CDR3 is 15 amino acids. Trimming cost V 8 bases and J 2 bases, with 17 bases left between them. This chain's CDR3 is CASQSYRDNTDTQYF. As DNA, the CDR3 is TGTGCCAGCCAGAGCTACCGGGACAACACAGATACGCAGTATTTT.

This rearrangement joins TRBV7-6 to TRBJ2-2, with D perhaps TRBD2 (5 bases). The CDR3 contains 16 residues. Trimming shortened V by 4 bases and J by 4 bases, and 16 bases separated the two germline ends. Germline CDR1 SGHVS, CDR2 FNYEAQ. The CDR3 sequence is CASSSGGGGSTGELFF. The CDR3 DNA follows: TGTGCCAGCAGCTCGGGCGGAGGAGGAAGCACCGGGGAGCTGTTTTTT. Using reference TRBV7-6 and TRBJ2-2 for the parts outside the CDR3, the full variable domain is GAGVSQSPRYKVTKRGQDVALRCDPISGHVSLYWYRQALGQGPEFLTYFNYEAQQDKSGLPNDRFSAERPEGSISTLTIQRTEQRDSAMYRCASSSGGGGSTGELFFGEGSRLTVL.

The CDR3 bases are TGTGCCAGCAGCGCGCAGGATGGTGCCTACGAGCAGTACTTC. Its translation is CASSAQDGAYEQYF. The rearrangement joins TRBV14 to TRBJ2-7; no definite D call. The CDR3 runs 14 residues. Germline-derived CDR1 and CDR2 are SGHDN and FVKESK. V lost 5 bases and J lost 2, with 13 bases in between.

This chain links TRBV27 with TRBJ2-2, with a tentative D call TRBD2 (6 bases). Trimming took 6 bases from V and 2 from J, leaving 16 bases between them. Germline assignment: CDR1 MNHEY and CDR2 SMNVEV (reference sequence). The CDR3 covers 16 residues. Here the CDR3 reads CASSPTGSTNTGELFF. DNA of the CDR3: TGTGCCAGCAGCCCCACCGGGAGTACTAACACCGGGGAGCTGTTTTTT.

This clone appeared once. This sequence joins TRBV10-3 and TRBJ2-1; 9 bases fit TRBD1. The length of the CDR3 is 16 residues. The V and J ends lost 4 bases and 4 bases, in that order; junction bases with no gene match: 8. CDR1 is ENHRY, CDR2 SYGVKD, per germline. The CDR3 loop is CAISGKRDRAYNEQFF. DNA for the CDR3: TGTGCCATCAGTGGTAAAAGGGACAGGGCTTACAATGAGCAGTTCTTC.